This section outlines one T cell receptor (beta chain) sequence together with its context. The data were obtained in a study of TIL therapy for anti-PD-1-resistant metastatic lung cancer. Time point meaning: pre-treatment sample, taken before nivolumab and TIL therapy. CDR1 is SGHRS, CDR2 YFSETQ, per germline. V lost 0 bases to trimming and J lost 6 bases; unmatched junction nucleotides: 8. This CDR3 comprises 16 residues. The immunoSEQ assay was v3. This table comes from immunoSEQ multiplex PCR, and its TCRdb copy is limited to in-frame clones, with some not included. The profile covers roughly 57,000 clones, with roughly four fifths appearing a single time and approximately 3% taken by the ten largest.

The chain joins TRBV5-1 to TRBJ2-2, with TRBD2 matching over 7 bases. This sequence was found in a person aged 25-80 years with non-small cell lung cancer. The sequenced sample was blood, obtained at baseline. Here the CDR3 reads CASSLVASGLAGELFF. The CDR3 DNA is TGCGCCAGCAGCTTGGTGGCTAGCGGTTTGGCCGGGGAGCTGTTTTTT.